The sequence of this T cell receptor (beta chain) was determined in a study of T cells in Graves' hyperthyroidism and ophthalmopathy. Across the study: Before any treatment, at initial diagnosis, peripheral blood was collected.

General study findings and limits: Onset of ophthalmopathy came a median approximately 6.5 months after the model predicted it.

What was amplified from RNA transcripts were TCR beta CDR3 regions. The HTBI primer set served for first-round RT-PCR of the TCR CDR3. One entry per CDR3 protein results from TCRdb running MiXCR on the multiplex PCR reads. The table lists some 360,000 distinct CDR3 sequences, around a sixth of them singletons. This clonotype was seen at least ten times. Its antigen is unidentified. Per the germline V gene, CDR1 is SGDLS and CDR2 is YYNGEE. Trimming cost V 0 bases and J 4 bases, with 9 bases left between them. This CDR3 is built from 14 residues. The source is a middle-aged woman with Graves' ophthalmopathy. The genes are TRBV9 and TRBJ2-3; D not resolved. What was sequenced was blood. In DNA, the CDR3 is TGTGCCAGCAGCGTAGAGGGAAGGTCAGATACGCAGTATTTT. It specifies CASSVEGRSDTQYF.